What follows describes a single TCR beta chain. As yet, its antigen is unknown. TCRdb reprocessed the reads via MiXCR and lists one record per CDR3 protein. The table has 570,000 or so distinct CDR3 sequences, approximately 40% seen once. CDR3 length: 15 amino acids. V was cut by 6 bases and J by 7 bases, with 16 bases left in between. This specimen comes from a study of T cell repertoires in cytomegalovirus infection. The overall study: Indications came from public TCR beta signatures; they pointed to CMV infection and to a matching HLA type.

The chain recombines TRBV12-3 or TRBV12-4 with TRBJ1-6; D not resolved. The source was cultured PBMCs, collected from culture after CMV antigen stimulation. This clonotype was sampled from a human donor in good health (CMV status not recorded). Some clones in this sample may be carry-over from other donors' samples. The CDR3 spells CASSRERSSNSPLHF. CDR3 bases: TGTGCCAGCAGCCGGGAAAGATCCTCCAATTCACCCCTCCACTTT.